Following are 9 T cell receptor beta chains from one sample sequenced in a study of vaccination effects on CD4 cells after COVID-19. Pools of viral peptides were used by the ViraFEST assay to expand antigen-specific CD4+ T cells ahead of sequencing. Following culture for 9 to 11 days, CD4+ T cells were isolated. Absence of prior SARS-CoV-2 infection characterized the vaccine recipients, who showed negative nucleocapsid antibodies. Their cognate antigens are unknown. Some clones are missing from TCRdb's copy, which holds only in-frame ones; the method was immunoSEQ multiplex PCR. Of tens of thousands of clones listed, around 79% are singletons. Sequenced material: CD4+ T cells from PBMCs cultured with HCoV-NL63 spike peptides, taken before COVID-19 vaccination. Every receptor here comes from a human donor who received a COVID-19 vaccine.

This chain links TRBV19 with TRBJ2-6, with D perhaps TRBD2 (6 bases). Deletions cut 1 base from V and 2 bases from J, with 9 bases between. The germline gives CDR1 LNHDA, CDR2 SQIVND (reference sequence). The CDR3 loop spans 16 amino acids. CDR3 region: CASSIVSGTGANVLTF. The CDR3 region has the DNA TGTGCCAGTAGTATAGTTAGCGGTACTGGGGCCAACGTCCTGACTTTC.

This clone was seen only a few times. This chain joins TRBV28 and TRBJ1-3; D not certain. The CDR3 runs 16 residues. The germline V gene encodes CDR1 MDHEN and CDR2 SYDVKM. Between the trimmed V and J ends, which lost 2 bases and 0 bases, there was a span of 11 bases. The CDR3, as DNA: TGTGCCAGCAGTTTAAGGACGGGCAGCTCTGGAAACACCATATATTTT. Translated: CASSLRTGSSGNTIYF.

This sequence joins TRBV5-5 and TRBJ1-1; D is uncertain. The CDR3 has 13 amino acids. Germline V CDR1 and CDR2: SGHKS, YYEKEE (reference sequence). Trimming pared 5 bases from V and 7 bases from J, leaving 15 bases between. The CDR3 reads CASRKSGVGEAFF. In DNA form, the CDR3 reads TGTGCCAGCAGGAAGAGTGGGGTCGGTGAAGCTTTCTTT.

This chain links TRBV18 with TRBJ2-3; D uncertain. The V gene's germline CDR1 is KGHSH and CDR2 LQKENI. Deletions cut 1 base from V and 7 bases from J, with 9 bases between. There are 13 residues in the CDR3. The CDR3 nucleotides are TGTGCCAGCTCACCACAGGATACCAATACGCAGTATTTT. The encoded protein is CASSPQDTNTQYF. Complete variable domain (other parts from reference TRBV18 and TRBJ2-3): NAGVMQNPRHLVRRRGQEARLRCSPMKGHSHVYWYRQLPEEGLKFMVYLQKENIIDESGMPKERFSAEFPKEGPSILRIQQVVRGDSAAYFCASSPQDTNTQYFGPGTRLTVL.

V and J are TRBV2 and TRBJ1-2; D perhaps matches TRBD1 (6 bases). This CDR3 contains 14 residues. The V end lost 7 bases, the J end lost 3 bases, and 15 bases lay between the germline ends. Germline V gene sequence: CDR1 SNHLY, CDR2 FYNNEI. The CDR3 region is CASTPRGRDYGYTF. The DNA for the CDR3 is TGTGCCAGCACCCCCCGGGGGCGGGACTATGGCTACACCTTC.

V usage is TRBV28 and J usage is TRBJ2-4, with D tentatively TRBD1 (6 bases). The V gene's germline CDR1 is MDHEN and CDR2 SYDVKM. V lost 8 bases to trimming and J lost 0 bases, with 8 bases between them. The CDR3 sequence is 13 residues long. The CDR3 sequence is CASQDRAKNIQYF. In DNA form, the CDR3 reads TGTGCCAGCCAGGACAGAGCCAAAAACATTCAGTACTTC.

This chain connects TRBV3-1 (or the pseudogene TRBV3-2) to TRBJ1-4, with 8 bases aligning to TRBD1. CDR3 size: 14 residues. Per germline, CDR1 LGHDT and CDR2 YNNKEL (reference sequence). Trimming removed 0 bases from V and 7 bases from J; junction bases left unmatched: 1. CDR3 DNA sequence: TGTGCCAGCAGCCAAGACCAGGGGGCTGAAAAACTGTTTTTT. Its protein is CASSQDQGAEKLFF.

This chain links TRBV24-1 with TRBJ1-2, with 10 bases matching TRBD1. The CDR3 contains 15 residues. Trimming took 4 bases from V and 8 from J; bases not matched to a gene: 9. Germline V gene lookup returns CDR1 KGHDR and CDR2 SFDVKD. The CDR3 spells CATSDSTGTGDGYTF. The DNA of the CDR3 is TGTGCCACCAGTGACTCCACCGGGACAGGGGACGGCTACACCTTC.

J is TRBJ2-3 and V is TRBV9; D not resolved. CDR3 length equals 15 residues. Germline V gene data show CDR1 as SGDLS and CDR2 as YYNGEE. V lost 4 bases to trimming and J lost 1 base, with 13 bases between them. CDR3 DNA: TGTGCCAGCAGCCCAGGCGGCTCCGGCACAGATACGCAGTATTTT. It yields the protein CASSPGGSGTDTQYF.